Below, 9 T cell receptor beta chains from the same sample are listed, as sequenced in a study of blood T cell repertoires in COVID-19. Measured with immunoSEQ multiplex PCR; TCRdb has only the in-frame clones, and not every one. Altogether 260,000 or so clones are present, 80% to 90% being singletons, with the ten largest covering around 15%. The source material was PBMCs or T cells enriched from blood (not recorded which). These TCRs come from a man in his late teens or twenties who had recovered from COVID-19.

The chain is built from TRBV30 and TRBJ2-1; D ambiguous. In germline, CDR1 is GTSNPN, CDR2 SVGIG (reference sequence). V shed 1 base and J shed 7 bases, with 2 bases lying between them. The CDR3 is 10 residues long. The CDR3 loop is CAWSANEQFF. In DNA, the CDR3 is TGTGCCTGGAGTGCTAATGAGCAGTTCTTC. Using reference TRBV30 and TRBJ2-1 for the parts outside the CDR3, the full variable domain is SQTIHQWPATLVQPVGSPLSLECTVEGTSNPNLYWYRQAAGRGLQLLFYSVGIGQISSEVPQNLSASRPQDRQFILSSKKLLLSDSGFYLCAWSANEQFFGPGTRLTVL.

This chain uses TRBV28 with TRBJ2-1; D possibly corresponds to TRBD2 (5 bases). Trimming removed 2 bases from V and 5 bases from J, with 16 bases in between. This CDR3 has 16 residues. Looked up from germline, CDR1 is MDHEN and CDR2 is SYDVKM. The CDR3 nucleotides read TGTGCCAGCAGTTTACATGGGCTCCGGAGGAACAATGAGCAGTTCTTC. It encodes CASSLHGLRRNNEQFF.

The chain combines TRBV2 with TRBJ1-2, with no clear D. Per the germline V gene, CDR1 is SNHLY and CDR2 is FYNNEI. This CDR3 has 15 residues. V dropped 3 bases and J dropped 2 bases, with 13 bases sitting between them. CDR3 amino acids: CASSDPGENNYGYTF. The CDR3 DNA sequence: TGTGCCAGCAGTGACCCCGGGGAGAACAACTATGGCTACACCTTC.

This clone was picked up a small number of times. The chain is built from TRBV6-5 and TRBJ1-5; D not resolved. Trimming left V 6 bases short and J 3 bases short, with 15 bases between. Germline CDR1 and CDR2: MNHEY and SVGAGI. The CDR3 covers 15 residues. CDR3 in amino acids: CASRTTGVFNQPQHF. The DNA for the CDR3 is TGTGCCAGCAGAACGACCGGAGTCTTCAATCAGCCCCAGCATTTT.

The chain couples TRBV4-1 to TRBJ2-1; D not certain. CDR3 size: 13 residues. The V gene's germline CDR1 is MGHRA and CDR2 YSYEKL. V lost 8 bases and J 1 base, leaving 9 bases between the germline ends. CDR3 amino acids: CASGADSYNEQFF. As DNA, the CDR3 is TGCGCCAGCGGAGCCGATTCCTACAATGAGCAGTTCTTC.

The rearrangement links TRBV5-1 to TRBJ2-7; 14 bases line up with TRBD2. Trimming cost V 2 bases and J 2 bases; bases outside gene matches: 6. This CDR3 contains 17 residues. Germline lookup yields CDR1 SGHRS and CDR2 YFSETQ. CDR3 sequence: CASSLRTSGGLPYEQYF. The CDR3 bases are TGCGCCAGCAGCTTAAGGACTAGCGGGGGGCTGCCCTACGAGCAGTACTTC.

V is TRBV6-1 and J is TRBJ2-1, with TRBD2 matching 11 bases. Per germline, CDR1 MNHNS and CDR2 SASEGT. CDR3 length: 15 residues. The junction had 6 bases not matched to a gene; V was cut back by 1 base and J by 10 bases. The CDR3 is CASSEGRRLAGEQFF. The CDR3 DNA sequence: TGTGCCAGCAGTGAAGGTAGGAGACTAGCGGGGGAGCAGTTCTTC.

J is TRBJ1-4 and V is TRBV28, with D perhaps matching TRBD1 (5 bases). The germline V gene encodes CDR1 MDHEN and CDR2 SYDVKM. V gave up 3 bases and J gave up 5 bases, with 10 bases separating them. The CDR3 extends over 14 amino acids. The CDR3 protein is CASSLNRRNEKLFF. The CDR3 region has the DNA TGTGCCAGCAGTTTGAACAGGCGAAATGAAAAACTGTTTTTT.

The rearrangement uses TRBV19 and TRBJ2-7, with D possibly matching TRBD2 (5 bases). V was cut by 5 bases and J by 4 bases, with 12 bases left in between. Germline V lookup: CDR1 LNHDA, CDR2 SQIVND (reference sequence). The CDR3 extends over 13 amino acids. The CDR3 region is CASSVSWEYEQYF. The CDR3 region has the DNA TGTGCCAGTAGTGTATCCTGGGAGTACGAGCAGTACTTC.